This T cell receptor gamma chain comes out of a study of intestinal T cells in coeliac disease (dated by TCRdb to 2020 to 2022). The study in broad terms: Coeliac patients were much younger than controls, with mean ages of around 15 versus 50 years in the TRG cohort. The TCR-delta (TRD) cohort included duodenal biopsies from about ten coeliac disease patients and about ten non-coeliac controls. A second, larger TCR-gamma (TRG) cohort comprised duodenal biopsies from some 36 coeliac disease patients and 21 non-coeliac controls. Overall results and qualifications from the work: TRG clustering correctly classified most of the 54 biopsies (around 94%), with a reported leave-one-out accuracy of around 90%. Repeated CDR3 amino acid sequences could not be distinguished from PCR duplicates in the analysis. All 22 biopsies in training were correctly classified by TRD kmer-based clustering, and a leave-one-out accuracy of about 92% was reported. The coeliac group and the control group were significantly different in age, but an analysis split by age did not give significant classification. FFPE-derived DNA was found to be relatively degraded, and loss of a proportion of TCR sequences in each sample was likely caused by this degradation.

Genomic DNA was extracted with the QIAamp DNA FFPE tissue kit from ten 5-um FFPE scrolls per case. Fully anonymised formalin-fixed paraffin-embedded duodenal biopsies surplus to diagnostic needs were used to test TCR repertoire-based classification of coeliac disease. Controls had no clinical or histological suspicion of coeliac disease and underwent upper endoscopy for reflux, dyspepsia or gastritis. This clone was seen more than once but under ten times. Its binding antigen is unknown. No base-level quality is on record; no much larger clone is a single base apart. Libraries were built with multiplex PCR. The run used an Ion Torrent PGM. TRG repertoires were amplified from around 200 ng of biopsy DNA with the LymphoTrack kit, in which Illumina adapters are carried by the primers. TRG amplicons were purified using AMPure XP beads, were quantified on a 2100 Bioanalyzer, and were pooled equimolarly. An Ion PGM instrument was used to sequence the TRG libraries. In the paper's pipeline: Using FastX, any read was removed if more than 10% of its nucleotides had quality scores below the third quartile calculated per patient. IMGT/HighV-QUEST was used to align reads in order to assign V, D and J genes, locate CDR3 regions and judge functionality. After the sequences were translated into amino acids, every sequence predicted to be non-functional was thrown out. The CDR3s were broken into kmers both with and without positional annotation, PCA was run on the kmer frequencies, and the samples were clustered using every one of the 1023 combinations of PCs 1-10. Leave-one-out cross-validation was used to validate the classification, with parameters re-optimised on the remaining samples in each round. Shannon diversity was calculated using the vegan R package from repeated random subsamples equal to the lowest read count. Clone calls in TCRdb were regenerated from the public reads with CATT, after which identical DNA sequences shared one row. TCRdb, rather than the study authors, made the V and J calls. This sample holds 350 to 450 gamma-chain clones; about 55% were observed only once. More than 35% of the sample lies in the top ten.

The CDR3 runs 13 residues from the cysteine to the phenylalanine. The CDR3 DNA has 39 bases and is translated from base 1. Here V drops 8 bases and J drops 7 bases, and the junction holds 14 bases not matched to any gene. Based on the germline V gene (reference sequence), the CDR1 and CDR2 sequences are VTNTFY and YDVSTARD. The clonotype originates from a human donor who served as a control with a normal duodenal biopsy, not a healthy volunteer. This sequence uses TRGV3 and TRGJ1 or TRGJ2. The sample taken for sequencing was a duodenal biopsy. The CDR3 corresponds to CATLGQARYKKLF. The bases are TGTGCCACCTTGGGACAGGCGAGGTATAAGAAACTCTTT.